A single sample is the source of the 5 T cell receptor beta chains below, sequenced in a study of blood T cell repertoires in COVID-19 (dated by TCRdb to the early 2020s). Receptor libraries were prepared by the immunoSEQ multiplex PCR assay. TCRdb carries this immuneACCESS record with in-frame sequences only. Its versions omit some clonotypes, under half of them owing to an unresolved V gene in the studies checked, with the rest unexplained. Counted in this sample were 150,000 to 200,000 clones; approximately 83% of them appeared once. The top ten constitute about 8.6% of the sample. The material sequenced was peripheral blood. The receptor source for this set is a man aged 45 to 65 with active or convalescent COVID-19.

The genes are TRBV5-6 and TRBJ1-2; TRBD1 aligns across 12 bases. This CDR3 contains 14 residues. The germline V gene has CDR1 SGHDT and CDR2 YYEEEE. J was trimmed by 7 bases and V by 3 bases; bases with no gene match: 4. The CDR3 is CASSWGQGALGYTF. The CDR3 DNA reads TGTGCCAGCAGCTGGGGACAGGGGGCGCTTGGCTACACCTTC.

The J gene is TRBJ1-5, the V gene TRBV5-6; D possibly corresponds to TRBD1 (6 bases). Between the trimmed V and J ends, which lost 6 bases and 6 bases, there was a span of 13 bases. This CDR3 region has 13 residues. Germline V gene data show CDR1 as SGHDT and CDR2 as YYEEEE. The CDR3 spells CASTVQGGQPQHF. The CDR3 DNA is TGTGCCAGCACGGTACAGGGTGGTCAGCCCCAGCATTTT.

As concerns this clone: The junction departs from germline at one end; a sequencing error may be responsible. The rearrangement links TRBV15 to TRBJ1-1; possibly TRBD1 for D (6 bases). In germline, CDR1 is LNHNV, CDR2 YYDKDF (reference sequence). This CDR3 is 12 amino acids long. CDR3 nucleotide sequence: TGTGCCACCAGCATAACAACAGGGCGCAGAAATTTT. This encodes CATSITTGRRNF.

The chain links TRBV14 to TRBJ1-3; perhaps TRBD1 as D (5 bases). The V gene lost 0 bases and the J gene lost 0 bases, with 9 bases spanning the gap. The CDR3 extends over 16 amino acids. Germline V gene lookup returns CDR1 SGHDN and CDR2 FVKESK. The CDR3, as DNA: TGTGCCAGCAGCCAAGATTTGACAGCCTCTGGAAACACCATATATTTT. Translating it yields CASSQDLTASGNTIYF.

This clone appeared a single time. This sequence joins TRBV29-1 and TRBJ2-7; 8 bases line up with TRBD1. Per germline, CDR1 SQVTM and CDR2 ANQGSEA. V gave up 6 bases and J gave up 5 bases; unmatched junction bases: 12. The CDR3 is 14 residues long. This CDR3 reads CSVGGGQGLHEQYF. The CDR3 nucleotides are TGCAGCGTGGGGGGAGGACAGGGTCTCCACGAGCAGTACTTC.